Below, one TCR beta chain is given with its context. The sample belongs to a study of technical replicates of blood from several donors. Libraries were prepared by immunoSEQ multiplex PCR; TCRdb keeps only in-frame clonotypes and omits some of them. This table holds more than 65,000 clones, 80% to 90% found once. Sequencing used PBMCs. The TCR sequence derives from a human donor in good health. Some clones in this sample may be carry-over from other donors' samples.

The CDR3 loop is CASRGGNREGKHGFEQYF. The DNA for the CDR3 is TGTGCCAGCCGGGGAGGTAATAGGGAGGGGAAACACGGGTTCGAGCAGTACTTC. The rearrangement uses TRBV2 and TRBJ2-7, with TRBD2 matching 7 bases. The germline V gene encodes CDR1 SNHLY and CDR2 FYNNEI. The ends lost 8 bases at V and 6 bases at J; junction bases unmatched: 25. This CDR3 spans 18 amino acids. Supplemented by reference TRBV2 and TRBJ2-7, the full variable domain reads EPEVTQTPSHQVTQMGQEVILRCVPISNHLYFYWYRQILGQKVEFLVSFYNNEISEKSEIFDDQFSVERPDGSNFTLKIRSTKLEDSAMYFCASRGGNREGKHGFEQYFGPGTRLTVT.